Listed below are T cell receptor beta chains from one sample, sequenced in a study of blood T cells in healthy people across ages. TCRdb independently ran MiXCR on the 5' RACE reads; one entry per CDR3 protein. The table shows 1.5 million to 2 million distinct CDR3 sequences, with 28% occurring only once. Input material: blood. These receptors all come from a woman in her thirties in good health. CDR3s include the opening cysteine and the closing phenylalanine or tryptophan. Each record gives: J gene, V gene, CDR3 protein.

j_gene: TRBJ2-1
v_gene: TRBV5-1
CDR3aa: CASSLDDSGIREEQFF

j_gene: TRBJ1-2
v_gene: TRBV4-1
CDR3aa: CASSQVTGAPSYYGYTF

j_gene: TRBJ2-1
v_gene: TRBV12-3/TRBV12-4
CDR3aa: CASSFGFAERDEQFF

j_gene: TRBJ2-2
v_gene: TRBV6-5
CDR3aa: CASSPSTNTGELFF

j_gene: TRBJ2-7
v_gene: TRBV5-6
CDR3aa: CASSPRSTYEQYF

j_gene: NA
v_gene: TRBV7-6
CDR3aa: CASRDRGPLTEQYF

j_gene: TRBJ1-2
v_gene: TRBV28
CDR3aa: CASSPPAGTGGHGYTF

j_gene: TRBJ2-7
v_gene: TRBV28
CDR3aa: CASSEAVGDLGEQYF

j_gene: TRBJ2-1
v_gene: TRBV29-1
CDR3aa: CSVEEWDYNEQFF

j_gene: TRBJ1-2
v_gene: TRBV28
CDR3aa: CASSGSLGLPSNYGYTF

j_gene: TRBJ1-2
v_gene: TRBV20-1
CDR3aa: CSTFTGKSYTF

j_gene: TRBJ2-1
v_gene: TRBV5-1
CDR3aa: CASIPLRGGKQFF

j_gene: TRBJ2-7
v_gene: TRBV20-1
CDR3aa: CSMGLALIEQYF

j_gene: TRBJ2-1
v_gene: TRBV10-3
CDR3aa: CAISEMSGAYNEQFF

j_gene: NA
v_gene: TRBV29-1
CDR3aa: CSVDGLAEMGTQYF

j_gene: TRBJ1-5
v_gene: TRBV20-1
CDR3aa: CSALTGAKGNQPQHF

j_gene: TRBJ2-7
v_gene: TRBV20-1
CDR3aa: CSAPASGLKEQYF

j_gene: TRBJ2-5
v_gene: TRBV2
CDR3aa: CASTSPGARQETQYF

j_gene: TRBJ2-3
v_gene: TRBV20-1
CDR3aa: CSASSGRGTDTQYF

j_gene: TRBJ2-4
v_gene: TRBV3-1
CDR3aa: CASSQRGENIQYF

j_gene: TRBJ2-5
v_gene: TRBV29-1
CDR3aa: CSAFRGETQYF

j_gene: TRBJ2-1
v_gene: TRBV24-1
CDR3aa: CATSDSGQPNYNEQFF

j_gene: TRBJ2-3
v_gene: TRBV20-1
CDR3aa: CSLAGGTDTQYF

j_gene: TRBJ2-3
v_gene: TRBV20-1
CDR3aa: CIARGPAGGPTDTQYF

j_gene: TRBJ1-2
v_gene: TRBV28
CDR3aa: CASSSPTGWAYGYTF

j_gene: TRBJ2-1
v_gene: TRBV20-1
CDR3aa: CSAWTGNNEQFF

j_gene: TRBJ1-1
v_gene: TRBV10-1
CDR3aa: CASSESRVGAFF

j_gene: NA
v_gene: TRBV12-5
CDR3aa: CASGLGQGGSHEQYF

j_gene: TRBJ1-1
v_gene: TRBV5-1
CDR3aa: CTSSLPATEAFF